The next 27 T cell receptor beta chains were all read from a single sample in a study of identical twins listed by TCRdb under 2016. Library prep was done by 5' RACE. These reads were obtained on an Illumina HiSeq 2000. Starting from the raw public reads, TCRdb applied fastp trimming at Q25, assembled clones with MiXCR and retained in-frame beta chains. Rows merge per CDR3 protein into single entries with the most common DNA and genes. Present in this sample are under 300,000 distinct CDR3 sequences, more than 13% of which were seen just once. 7% to 9% of the sample lies in the top ten. The sample was memory (CD45RO+) T cells sorted from blood. What the cell subset or site label conveys for this sample: CD45RO+ enriched T cells. The source is a woman under 30 in good health.

The gene calls are TRBV4-3 and TRBJ2-7, with 8 nucleotides matching TRBD1. V lost 5 bases, J lost 4 bases, and 4 bases stayed unmatched. CDR1 LGHNA and CDR2 YSLEER come from the germline V gene. This CDR3 region has 13 residues. The CDR3 sequence: CASSFDRGYEQYF. The CDR3 DNA sequence: TGCGCCAGCAGCTTCGACAGGGGATACGAGCAGTACTTC.

The chain recombines TRBV7-2 with TRBJ2-5, with 8 positions matching TRBD1. J gave up 5 bases and V 8 bases, and 13 bases lay outside the gene matches. CDR1 and CDR2 from the germline V gene are SGHTA and FQGNSA. The CDR3 contains 15 residues. The CDR3 DNA reads TGTGCCAGCGGGAAGAGGACAGGGTTGGGGGAGACCCAGTACTTC. It translates to CASGKRTGLGETQYF. The full variable domain, rest sourced from reference TRBV7-2 and TRBJ2-5, is GAGVSQSPSNKVTEKGKDVELRCDPISGHTALYWYRQSLGQGLEFLIYFQGNSAPDKSGLPSDRFSAERTGGSVSTLTIQRTQQEDSAVYLCASGKRTGLGETQYFGPGTRLLVL.

This clonotype turned up a few times. V usage is TRBV29-1 and J usage is TRBJ2-3; D is undetermined. V was clipped by 3 bases and J by 6 bases, with 13 bases between them. The CDR3 sequence is 13 residues long. CDR1 is SQVTM and CDR2 is ANQGSEA in the germline V gene. The CDR3 reads CSVDTRRLDTQYF. In DNA, the CDR3 is TGCAGCGTTGATACCCGACGGTTGGATACGCAGTATTTT.

The J gene is TRBJ2-5, the V gene TRBV10-3; possibly TRBD1 for D (5 bases). Germline V gene lookup returns CDR1 ENHRY and CDR2 SYGVKD. The V end was cut by 2 bases, the J end by 4 bases, with 11 bases between. This CDR3 is 14 amino acids long. DNA of the CDR3: TGTGCCATCAGTGAGGCAGGGTGGTCAGAGACCCAGTACTTC. This sequence encodes CAISEAGWSETQYF.

The chain is built from TRBV20-1 and TRBJ2-1; no clear D gene. The V end lost 5 bases, the J end lost 0 bases, and 14 bases lay between the germline ends. Germline V gene sequence: CDR1 DFQATT, CDR2 SNEGSKA (reference sequence). The length of the CDR3 is 15 residues. The CDR3: CSAAPVFGSYNEQFF. The DNA for the CDR3 is TGCAGTGCTGCCCCAGTGTTCGGCTCCTACAATGAGCAGTTCTTC.

Only a few counts were recorded for this clonotype. The CDR3 coding sequence is TGCAGTGCTCGGGACTACTCCTACGAGCAGTACTTC. The encoded protein is CSARDYSYEQYF. The genes are TRBV20-1 and TRBJ2-7; 7 nucleotides agree with TRBD2. Germline loops: CDR1 DFQATT, CDR2 SNEGSKA (reference sequence). The CDR3 extends over 12 amino acids. Trimming removed 5 bases from V and 0 bases from J; junction bases left unmatched: 1.

This clonotype was found many times. The V and J genes are TRBV4-2 and TRBJ1-1; TRBD1 agrees at 8 bases. Trimming at V came to 7 bases and at J to 6 bases, leaving 13 bases not matched to a gene. This CDR3 is 15 amino acids long. From germline, CDR1 is LGHNA and CDR2 YNFKEQ. The CDR3 sequence is CASTLDRGVGAEAFF. The CDR3 nucleotides are TGTGCCAGCACCCTAGACAGGGGAGTGGGCGCTGAAGCTTTCTTT.

V gene TRBV20-1 combines with J gene TRBJ2-1; a weak D match, TRBD1 (5 bases). This CDR3 region has 11 residues. V lost 6 bases and J lost 8, with 11 bases in between. Germline V gene data show CDR1 as DFQATT and CDR2 as SNEGSKA (reference sequence). The CDR3 sequence: CSALGRDEQFF. CDR3 sequence (DNA): TGCAGTGCACTGGGGCGTGATGAGCAGTTCTTC.

This clonotype was seen only a few times. The chain joins TRBV5-1 to TRBJ2-7; a possible D gene is TRBD2 (5 bases). The V gene lost 1 base and the J gene lost 2 bases, with 10 bases spanning the gap. The length of the CDR3 is 14 residues. CDR1 SGHRS and CDR2 YFSETQ come from the germline V gene. The CDR3 sequence: CASSLSGKPYEQYF. The CDR3 nucleotides are TGCGCCAGCAGCTTGTCCGGGAAACCCTACGAGCAGTACTTC.

Ten or more counts support this clonotype. The rearrangement links TRBV7-8 to TRBJ2-7, with D unresolved. The CDR3 is 12 residues long. V was shortened by 0 bases and J by 6 bases, with 6 bases between the two germline ends. Germline CDR1 reads SGHVS; CDR2 reads FQNEAQ. Written as DNA, the CDR3 is TGTGCCAGCAGCTTAGCCTCAGGCGAGCAGTACTTC. Translation: CASSLASGEQYF.

This rearrangement joins TRBV28 to TRBJ2-1; 8 bases are shared with TRBD1. The V segment lost 6 bases and the J segment 5 bases; nucleotides outside the gene matches: 9. Germline assignment: CDR1 MDHEN and CDR2 SYDVKM. The CDR3 extends over 15 amino acids. CDR3 in amino acids: CASSPGGYGDNEQFF. CDR3 in DNA: TGTGCCAGCAGCCCAGGGGGCTACGGGGACAATGAGCAGTTCTTC.

The chain employs TRBV12-3 or TRBV12-4 and TRBJ1-2, with D maybe TRBD1 (6 bases). The CDR3 has 15 amino acids. The ends were cut back, 7 bases at V and 4 bases at J, with 19 bases in the middle. The CDR3 loop is CASTPGGLGIYGYTF. The CDR3 nucleotides are TGTGCCAGCACCCCGGGGGGGCTGGGGATCTATGGCTACACCTTC.

The gene calls are TRBV9 and TRBJ2-5; TRBD2 agrees at 7 bases. V shed 0 bases and J 1 base; nucleotides not matched to a gene: 0. Germline loops: CDR1 SGDLS, CDR2 YYNGEE. The CDR3 sequence is 14 residues long. CDR3 region: CASSVGGGQETQYF. CDR3 DNA sequence: TGTGCCAGCAGCGTAGGGGGGGGCCAAGAGACCCAGTACTTC.

As concerns this clonotype: Mismatch with germline at one junction end may stem from a read error. This chain connects TRBV6-4 to TRBJ2-7, with 14 bases aligning to TRBD2. The CDR3 consists of 19 residues. Per germline, CDR1 MRHNA and CDR2 SNTAGT. DNA of the CDR3: TGTGCCTGCAGGCCGCCGGGACTAGCGGGAGCCTTGACCTCCTACGAGCAGTACTTC. It translates to CACRPPGLAGALTSYEQYF.

The chain carries TRBV7-2 and TRBJ2-5; 8 nucleotides match TRBD2. V lost 5 bases to trimming and J lost 9 bases; unmatched junction nucleotides: 5. In germline, CDR1 is SGHTA, CDR2 FQGNSA. CDR3 length: 12 amino acids. The CDR3 protein is CASSPSGSAQYF. For the CDR3, the DNA is TGTGCCAGCAGCCCGAGCGGGAGTGCCCAGTACTTC.

In this sample, this clonotype turned up a few times. Relative to the germline gene, one junction end is altered; a read error may explain this. The chain recombines TRBV15 with TRBJ2-5; tentatively, D is TRBD1 (6 bases). Germline loops: CDR1 LNHNV, CDR2 YYDKDF (reference sequence). The CDR3 totals 13 residues. The CDR3 loop reads CATTKDSQGTQYF. The CDR3 DNA reads as TGTGCCACCACTAAGGACAGCCAAGGGACCCAGTACTTC.

A few counts support this clonotype. The chain couples TRBV29-1 to TRBJ2-1; 14 bases are shared with TRBD2. Germline CDR1 and CDR2: SQVTM and ANQGSEA. V lost 6 bases, J lost 7 bases, and 11 bases stayed unmatched. This CDR3 region has 16 residues. Written as DNA, the CDR3 is TGCAGCGTCGCCGGACTAGCGGGAGGACAGTGGAATGAGCAGTTCTTC. It is translated as CSVAGLAGGQWNEQFF.

This clonotype turned up a few times. The chain has TRBV19 and TRBJ2-5; 9 bases are a match to TRBD2. The length of the CDR3 is 15 residues. J was trimmed by 0 bases and V by 5 bases; bases with no gene match: 4. The germline gives CDR1 LNHDA, CDR2 SQIVND (reference sequence). The CDR3 coding sequence is TGTGCCAGTAGTCCATTAGCGGGGGACCAAGAGACCCAGTACTTC. Translation: CASSPLAGDQETQYF.

This clonotype was counted only a few times. The genes are TRBV6-2 or TRBV6-3 and TRBJ2-7, with 9 bases matching TRBD1. Germline loops: CDR1 MNHEY, CDR2 SVGEGT. CDR3 length: 14 residues. With 6 bases clipped from V and 7 bases from J, the junction kept 10 bases outside the gene matches. CDR3: CASSWDRASGEQYF. The CDR3 DNA sequence: TGTGCCAGCAGCTGGGACAGGGCCTCGGGGGAGCAGTACTTC.

This CDR3 is CASSLTPMNTEAFF. The DNA of the CDR3 is TGCGCCAGCAGCTTAACCCCCATGAACACTGAAGCTTTCTTT. The chain joins TRBV5-1 to TRBJ1-1; no definite D call. CDR1 and CDR2 (germline): SGHRS, YFSETQ. Trimming left V 2 bases short and J 0 bases short, with 8 bases between. The CDR3 sequence is 14 residues long. The whole variable domain, remainder taken from reference TRBV5-1 and TRBJ1-1, is KAGVTQTPRYLIKTRGQQVTLSCSPISGHRSVSWYQQTPGQGLQFLFEYFSETQRNKGNFPGRFSGRQFSNSRSEMNVSTLELGDSALYLCASSLTPMNTEAFFGQGTRLTVV.

In its sample, this clonotype was seen a few times. CDR3 region: CAIDRGGEQYF. The CDR3, as DNA: TGTGCCATCGATCGGGGGGGGGAGCAGTACTTC. This chain joins TRBV10-3 and TRBJ2-7, with 8 bases aligning to TRBD2. There are 11 residues in the CDR3. V lost 8 bases and J lost 7; bases outside the gene matches: 4. Germline V lookup: CDR1 ENHRY, CDR2 SYGVKD.

This clonotype has a handful of counts. V and J are TRBV11-3 and TRBJ2-1, with 12 bases lining up with TRBD1. V lost 6 bases, J lost 9 bases, and 12 bases stayed unmatched. This CDR3 is built from 16 residues. Germline V gene data show CDR1 as SGHNT and CDR2 as YENEEA. The CDR3 DNA is TGTGCCAGCAGAAAACCGGGACAGGGGGCGCAGGGTGAGCAGTTCTTC. As protein: CASRKPGQGAQGEQFF.

This chain links TRBV5-6 with TRBJ2-2, with D possibly being TRBD2 (6 bases). There are 17 residues in the CDR3. Germline-derived CDR1 and CDR2 are SGHDT and YYEEEE. Trimming removed 2 bases at V and 0 bases at J, with 14 bases between. CDR3 nucleotides: TGTGCCAGCAGCTTCGCTTTAGCGGTACCGAACACCGGGGAGCTGTTTTTT. This translates into CASSFALAVPNTGELFF.

The V and J genes are TRBV7-3 and TRBJ2-1, with 10 bases that match TRBD2. Germline V gives CDR1 SGHTA, CDR2 FQGTGA. The CDR3 spans 19 residues. V lost 5 bases and J lost 0; bases outside the gene matches: 13. For the CDR3, the DNA is TGTGCCAGCAGCCAAGTAGCGGGGGGCTCGGCCGGCTCCTACAATGAGCAGTTCTTC. This gives the protein CASSQVAGGSAGSYNEQFF.

This sequence joins TRBV12-3 or TRBV12-4 and TRBJ2-5; 8 bases fit TRBD2. V was clipped by 4 bases and J by 6 bases; unmatched bases: 10. The CDR3 extends over 15 amino acids. CDR3 protein: CASSSQTGTRKTQYF. The DNA for the CDR3 is TGTGCCAGCAGTTCCCAAACCGGGACTAGAAAGACCCAGTACTTC.

This clonotype was picked up many times. This chain links TRBV12-3 or TRBV12-4 with TRBJ2-1; a weak D match, TRBD2 (6 bases). V dropped 6 bases and J dropped 4 bases, with 16 bases sitting between them. The CDR3 runs 15 residues. The chain's CDR3 is CASSRWGGAYNEQFF. In DNA, the CDR3 is TGTGCCAGCAGCCGCTGGGGCGGGGCGTACAATGAGCAGTTCTTC.

This clonotype occurred a few times. The chain employs TRBV10-1 and TRBJ2-3; a possible D gene is TRBD2 (6 bases). Trimming removed 2 bases at V and 0 bases at J, with 9 bases between. Germline V gene sequence: CDR1 WNHNN, CDR2 SYGVQD (reference sequence). This CDR3 comprises 15 residues. CDR3 DNA sequence: TGCGCCAGCAGTGAGATGGCGGGGAGCACAGATACGCAGTATTTT. It specifies CASSEMAGSTDTQYF.